The present T cell receptor (beta chain) was sequenced within a study of Ad26.COV2.S vaccination and SARS-CoV-2 variants. Trimming took 5 bases from V and 15 from J, leaving 14 bases between them. Germline V gene lookup returns CDR1 LNHDA and CDR2 SQIVND (reference sequence). The CDR3 is 12 amino acids. Treatment defined: about 20 received Ad26.COV2.S at low or high dose, single or two shots; roughly 5 received placebo; per-sample allocation not given. The samples date from day 63 after the first vaccine or placebo injection. Sequencing used immunoSEQ multiplex PCR; TCRdb keeps in-frame clones, though not all of them. The sample lists 300,000 to 500,000 clones, approximately 91% occurring once. This clone has ten or more counts.

The TCR comes from a person aged 18 to 59 who received the Ad26.COV2.S COVID-19 vaccine or a placebo. The sequenced sample was peripheral blood, obtained in a trial of Ad26.COV2.S vaccine versus placebo. The chain combines TRBV19 with TRBJ1-6; no definite D call. CDR3 protein: CASSANEERLHF. The DNA of the CDR3 is TGTGCCAGTAGTGCTAACGAAGAGCGCCTCCACTTT.